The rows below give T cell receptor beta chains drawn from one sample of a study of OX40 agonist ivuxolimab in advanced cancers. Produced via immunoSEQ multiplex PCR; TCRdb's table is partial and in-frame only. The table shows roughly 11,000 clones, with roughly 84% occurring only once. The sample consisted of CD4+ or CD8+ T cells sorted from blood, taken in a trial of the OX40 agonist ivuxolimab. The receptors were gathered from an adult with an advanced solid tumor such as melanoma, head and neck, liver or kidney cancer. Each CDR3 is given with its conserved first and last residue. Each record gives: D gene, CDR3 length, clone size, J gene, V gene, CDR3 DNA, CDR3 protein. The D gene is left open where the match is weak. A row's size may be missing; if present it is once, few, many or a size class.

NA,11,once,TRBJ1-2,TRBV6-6,TGTGCCAGCAGTCGGGGGTACGGCTACACCTTC,CASSRGYGYTF
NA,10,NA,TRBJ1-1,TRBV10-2,TGCGCCAGTAGTGGACAGCAAGCTTTCTTT,CASSGQQAFF
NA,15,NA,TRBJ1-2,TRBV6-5,TGTGCCAGCAGTTACTCCGTGGAGGGAGAGGGTGGCTACACCTTC,CASSYSVEGEGGYTF
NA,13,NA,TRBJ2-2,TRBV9,TGTGCCAGCAGCCCGACGAAAGGCGGGGAGCTGTTTTTT,CASSPTKGGELFF
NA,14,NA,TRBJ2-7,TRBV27,TGTGCCAGCAGTAGCGGCCTACAATACTACGAGCAGTACTTC,CASSSGLQYYEQYF
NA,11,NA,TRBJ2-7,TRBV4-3,TGCGCCAGCAGCCAAGTTGGCGAGCAGTACTTC,CASSQVGEQYF
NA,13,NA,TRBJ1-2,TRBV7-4,TGTGCCAGCAGCATCGTACTCGGGTATGGCTACACCTTC,CASSIVLGYGYTF
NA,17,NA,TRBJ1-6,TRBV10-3,TGTGCCATCAGCGACACCGGGAACGGACGTTATAATTCACCCCTCCACTTT,CAISDTGNGRYNSPLHF
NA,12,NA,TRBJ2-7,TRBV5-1,TGCGCCAGCAGCTTGTCATCCTACGAGCAGTACTTC,CASSLSSYEQYF
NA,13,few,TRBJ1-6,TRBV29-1,TGCAGCGCAAGGGAGGGGCGGGGTTCACCCCTCCACTTT,CSAREGRGSPLHF
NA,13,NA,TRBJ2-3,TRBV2,TGTGCCAGCAAGAAGCGATTCACAGATACGCAGTATTTT,CASKKRFTDTQYF
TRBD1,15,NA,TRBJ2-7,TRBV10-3,TGTGCCATCAGCTACCGGGACAGGGAATCCTACGAGCAGTACTTC,CAISYRDRESYEQYF
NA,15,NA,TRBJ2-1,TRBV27,TGTGCCAGCAGTTTATCATTTCCCGGGCTCAATGAGCAGTTCTTC,CASSLSFPGLNEQFF
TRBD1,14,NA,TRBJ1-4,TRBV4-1,TGCGCCAGCAGCCAAGGGACAGGGAATGAAAAACTGTTTTTT,CASSQGTGNEKLFF
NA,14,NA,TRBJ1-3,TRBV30,TGTGCCTGGAGTGTAGGGGTCTCTGGAAACACCATATATTTT,CAWSVGVSGNTIYF
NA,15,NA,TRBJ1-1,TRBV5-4,TGTGCCAGCAGCTTGGATAGGCAGATGAACACTGAAGCTTTCTTT,CASSLDRQMNTEAFF
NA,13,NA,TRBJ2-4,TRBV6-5,TGTGCCAGCAGTAAGAGGGGGAAAAACATTCAGTACTTC,CASSKRGKNIQYF
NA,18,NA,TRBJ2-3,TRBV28,TGTGCCAGCAGTTTATTCGAGGGGAAAGCTTTGAGCACAGATACGCAGTATTTT,CASSLFEGKALSTDTQYF
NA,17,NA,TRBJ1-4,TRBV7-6,TGTGCCAGCAGCTTAGCGCTAATAGGGTCGGGTAATGAAAAACTGTTTTTT,CASSLALIGSGNEKLFF
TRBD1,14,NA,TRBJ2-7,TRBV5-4,TGTGCCAGCAGCTCCGGGACAGGGTTGAACGAGCAGTACTTC,CASSSGTGLNEQYF
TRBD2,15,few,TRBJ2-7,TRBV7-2,TGTGCCAGCAGCCAGCGTAGCGGGGGATTTTACGAGCAGTACTTC,CASSQRSGGFYEQYF
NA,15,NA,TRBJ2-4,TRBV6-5,TGTGCCAGCAGTCCCAGGGAGGTAGCCAAAAACATTCAGTACTTC,CASSPREVAKNIQYF
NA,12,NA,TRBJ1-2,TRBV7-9,TGTGCCAGCAGGTGGCGGCAGTCTGGCTACACCTTC,CASRWRQSGYTF
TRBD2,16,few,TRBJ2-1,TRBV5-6,TGTGCCAGCAGCCCCGCTAGCGGGCTCTCCTACAATGAGCAGTTCTTC,CASSPASGLSYNEQFF